Listed here are 21 T cell receptor beta chains from one sample, sequenced in a study of siplizumab effects on memory and regulatory T cells. Clones were sequenced by immunoSEQ multiplex PCR, and TCRdb holds only the in-frame ones, with some missing. This table holds 90,000 to 120,000 clones, 92% found once. Sequencing was done on a sample of Tregs sorted from blood. The receptors were gathered from a human donor in good health.

V usage is TRBV19 and J usage is TRBJ2-7; 9 nucleotides agree with TRBD1. Trimming took 5 bases from V and 7 from J; bases not matched to a gene: 9. There are 14 residues in the CDR3. Germline-derived CDR1 and CDR2 are LNHDA and SQIVND (reference sequence). The CDR3 loop reads CASSGDRVLHEQYF. The CDR3 DNA sequence: TGTGCCAGTAGTGGGGACAGGGTTCTCCATGAGCAGTACTTC. The full variable domain, with the rest looked up from reference TRBV19 and TRBJ2-7, is DGGITQSPKYLFRKEGQNVTLSCEQNLNHDAMYWYRQDPGQGLRLIYYSQIVNDFQKGDIAEGYSVSREKKESFPLTVTSAQKNPTAFYLCASSGDRVLHEQYFGPGTRLTVT.

The CDR3 DNA is TGCGCCAGCAGCTGGGACCCCTCTGGAAACACCATATATTTT. Its translation: CASSWDPSGNTIYF. The V call is TRBV4-1, the J call TRBJ1-3; D might be TRBD1 (5 bases). The CDR3 is 14 amino acids. The germline V gene encodes CDR1 MGHRA and CDR2 YSYEKL. With 5 bases removed from V and 0 bases from J, the gap between germline ends came to 8 bases.

V and J are TRBV7-2 and TRBJ2-3; unclear D gene. V was shortened by 1 base and J by 3 bases, with 5 bases between the two germline ends. Germline V gives CDR1 SGHTA, CDR2 FQGNSA. CDR3 length equals 13 residues. CDR3 in DNA: TGTGCCAGCAGCTTAGGGGCTACAGATACGCAGTATTTT. Its protein product is CASSLGATDTQYF.

This chain connects TRBV7-9 to TRBJ1-1, with TRBD1 identical over 8 bases. The germline V gene encodes CDR1 SEHNR and CDR2 FQNEAQ (reference sequence). This CDR3 has 18 residues. V was clipped by 1 base and J by 0 bases; unmatched bases: 10. The CDR3 coding sequence is TGTGCCAGCAGCTTAGAGTTCGCAGGGGGCGCGGTGAACACTGAAGCTTTCTTT. Translating gives CASSLEFAGGAVNTEAFF.

The CDR3 bases are TGTGCCAGCAGTTACTTACCAGAAACATATGGCTACACCTTC. Amino acids: CASSYLPETYGYTF. J is TRBJ1-2 and V is TRBV6-6; no clear D. Germline values: CDR1 MNHNY, CDR2 SVGAGI (reference sequence). V dropped 1 base and J dropped 5 bases, with 11 bases sitting between them. This CDR3 is built from 14 residues.

The V call is TRBV7-6, the J call TRBJ2-1; no reliable D call. The CDR3 covers 12 residues. Germline-derived CDR1 and CDR2 are SGHVS and FNYEAQ. Trimming stripped 1 base from V and 6 bases from J, with 4 bases between. The CDR3 spells CASSLVLNEQFF. The CDR3 DNA follows: TGTGCCAGCAGCTTAGTCCTCAATGAGCAGTTCTTC.

The chain joins TRBV19 to TRBJ1-5; 8 bases match TRBD1. Trimming cost V 0 bases and J 7 bases; bases outside gene matches: 11. The CDR3 runs to 17 residues. Per germline, CDR1 LNHDA and CDR2 SQIVND (reference sequence). The CDR3 is CASSIEGTNRGSQPQHF. The CDR3 nucleotides read TGTGCCAGTAGTATAGAGGGGACTAACAGGGGGAGCCAGCCCCAGCATTTT. Full variable domain (missing parts from reference TRBV19 and TRBJ1-5): DGGITQSPKYLFRKEGQNVTLSCEQNLNHDAMYWYRQDPGQGLRLIYYSQIVNDFQKGDIAEGYSVSREKKESFPLTVTSAQKNPTAFYLCASSIEGTNRGSQPQHFGDGTRLSIL.

This chain connects TRBV11-2 to TRBJ2-7; D perhaps matches TRBD1 (6 bases). The germline gives CDR1 SGHAT, CDR2 FQNNGV. The CDR3 sequence is 14 residues long. The V gene lost 3 bases and the J gene lost 1 base, with 10 bases spanning the gap. The DNA of the CDR3 is TGTGCCAGCAGCTTTGACAGGTCGTCCTACGAGCAGTACTTC. Protein product: CASSFDRSSYEQYF.

The chain has TRBV15 and TRBJ2-5; TRBD1 or TRBD2 may be the D gene (5 bases each). CDR3 length: 15 residues. V lost 3 bases and J 4 bases, leaving 15 bases between the germline ends. From germline, CDR1 is LNHNV and CDR2 YYDKDF (reference sequence). Written as DNA, the CDR3 is TGTGCCACCAGCAGTGGGACGGCTTCGGGAGAGACCCAGTACTTC. Protein product: CATSSGTASGETQYF.

A single count supports this clone. The V call is TRBV19, the J call TRBJ2-4, with 9 positions matching TRBD1. J gave up 2 bases and V 3 bases, and 14 bases lay outside the gene matches. This CDR3 contains 19 residues. Germline CDR1 is LNHDA and CDR2 is SQIVND (reference sequence). In DNA form, the CDR3 reads TGTGCCAGTAGTATGGGACTTGGACAGGGGTATCTTTCCAAAAACATTCAGTACTTC. It encodes CASSMGLGQGYLSKNIQYF.

The chain employs TRBV18 and TRBJ2-1; possible D gene TRBD2, 7 bases. V was trimmed by 3 bases and J by 12 bases, leaving 18 bases between them. Looked up from germline, CDR1 is KGHSH and CDR2 is LQKENI. The CDR3 contains 14 residues. The CDR3 DNA sequence: TGTGCCAGCTCACCCCGGGGGGCTGGCTGGGGGCAGTTCTTC. Translating it yields CASSPRGAGWGQFF.

The chain combines TRBV28 with TRBJ1-5; TRBD1 agrees at 7 bases. CDR3 size: 15 residues. CDR1 is MDHEN and CDR2 is SYDVKM in the germline V gene. V lost 3 bases and J lost 6; bases outside the gene matches: 8. CDR3 nucleotides: TGTGCCAGCAGTTTTAGAGGGGGCGCCGGTCAGCCCCAGCATTTT. Translating gives CASSFRGGAGQPQHF.

This rearrangement joins TRBV6-1 to TRBJ1-5; D might be TRBD1 (5 bases). Deletions cut 5 bases from V and 3 bases from J, with 14 bases between. The CDR3 runs to 15 residues. Germline CDR1 and CDR2: MNHNS and SASEGT. In nucleotides, the CDR3 is TGTGCCAGCAGTTCTGTGGGACGCCACAATCAGCCCCAGCATTTT. Protein product: CASSSVGRHNQPQHF.

This chain links TRBV6-1 with TRBJ2-7; the D is unclear. The CDR3 extends over 15 amino acids. Trimming took 6 bases from V and 6 from J, leaving 21 bases between them. Germline V gene sequence: CDR1 MNHNS, CDR2 SASEGT. In nucleotides, the CDR3 is TGTGCCAGCAGGCACCTAGAGGTGGTGCAATCCGAGCAGTACTTC. Amino acid sequence: CASRHLEVVQSEQYF.

This rearrangement joins TRBV5-1 to TRBJ2-7, with 12 bases that match TRBD2. This CDR3 is built from 15 residues. The trim removed 4 bases at V and 4 bases at J, leaving 6 bases unmatched. CDR1 is SGHRS, CDR2 YFSETQ, per germline. Here the CDR3 reads CASSPGTSGLYEQYF. CDR3 coding DNA: TGCGCCAGCAGCCCTGGGACTAGCGGGCTTTACGAGCAGTACTTC.

This rearrangement joins TRBV19 to TRBJ2-1; 9 bases align to TRBD2. The CDR3 totals 15 residues. Germline V gene sequence: CDR1 LNHDA, CDR2 SQIVND (reference sequence). The V gene end was trimmed by 4 bases and the J gene end by 6 bases; junction bases not matched to a gene: 7. CDR3 DNA sequence: TGTGCCAGTAGTAAAGTGAGCGGGAGGAGCAATGAGCAGTTCTTC. The encoded protein is CASSKVSGRSNEQFF.

There are a few counts of this clone. The chain has TRBV28 and TRBJ1-2; 7 bases agree with TRBD1. CDR1 is MDHEN and CDR2 is SYDVKM in the germline V gene. V gave up 6 bases and J gave up 4 bases; unmatched junction bases: 5. The CDR3 runs to 13 residues. CDR3 residues: CASRRQGGYGYTF. The CDR3 DNA is TGTGCCAGCAGGCGACAGGGTGGCTATGGCTACACCTTC.

V gene TRBV18 combines with J gene TRBJ1-5, with unresolved D. Germline assignment: CDR1 KGHSH and CDR2 LQKENI. The CDR3 is 16 amino acids. V shed 2 bases and J shed 3 bases, with 14 bases lying between them. CDR3 loop: CASSPKGGGDNQPQHF. Written as DNA, the CDR3 is TGTGCCAGCTCACCAAAGGGAGGCGGGGACAATCAGCCCCAGCATTTT.

The rearrangement links TRBV14 to TRBJ2-1; D not certain. Germline V CDR1 and CDR2: SGHDN, FVKESK. V gave up 4 bases and J gave up 2 bases, with 12 bases separating them. The CDR3 runs 15 residues. The CDR3 nucleotides are TGTGCCAGCAGCCCAGGTAACCTTCCCTACAATGAGCAGTTCTTC. Its protein is CASSPGNLPYNEQFF.

The genes are TRBV7-9 and TRBJ2-5, with D unresolved. The DNA end is a closer match to TRBJ2-7, so the J assignment may be wrong. The V gene's germline CDR1 is SEHNR and CDR2 FQNEAQ (reference sequence). CDR3 length: 16 residues. CDR3 DNA sequence: TGTGCCAGCAGCTTAGCGGGTAGCAGACGATCCTACGAGCAGTACTTC. This encodes CASSLAGSRRSYEQYF.

V usage is TRBV19 and J usage is TRBJ1-4; TRBD1 is a possible D gene (5 bases). Germline V lookup: CDR1 LNHDA, CDR2 SQIVND (reference sequence). This CDR3 comprises 15 residues. V was cut by 6 bases and J by 8 bases, with 19 bases left in between. CDR3 sequence reads: CASSDGAQLGEKLFF. CDR3 sequence (DNA): TGTGCCAGTAGCGACGGGGCCCAACTGGGGGAAAAACTGTTTTTT. Looking up the rest from reference TRBV19 and TRBJ1-4 gives the full variable domain: DGGITQSPKYLFRKEGQNVTLSCEQNLNHDAMYWYRQDPGQGLRLIYYSQIVNDFQKGDIAEGYSVSREKKESFPLTVTSAQKNPTAFYLCASSDGAQLGEKLFFGSGTQLSVL.